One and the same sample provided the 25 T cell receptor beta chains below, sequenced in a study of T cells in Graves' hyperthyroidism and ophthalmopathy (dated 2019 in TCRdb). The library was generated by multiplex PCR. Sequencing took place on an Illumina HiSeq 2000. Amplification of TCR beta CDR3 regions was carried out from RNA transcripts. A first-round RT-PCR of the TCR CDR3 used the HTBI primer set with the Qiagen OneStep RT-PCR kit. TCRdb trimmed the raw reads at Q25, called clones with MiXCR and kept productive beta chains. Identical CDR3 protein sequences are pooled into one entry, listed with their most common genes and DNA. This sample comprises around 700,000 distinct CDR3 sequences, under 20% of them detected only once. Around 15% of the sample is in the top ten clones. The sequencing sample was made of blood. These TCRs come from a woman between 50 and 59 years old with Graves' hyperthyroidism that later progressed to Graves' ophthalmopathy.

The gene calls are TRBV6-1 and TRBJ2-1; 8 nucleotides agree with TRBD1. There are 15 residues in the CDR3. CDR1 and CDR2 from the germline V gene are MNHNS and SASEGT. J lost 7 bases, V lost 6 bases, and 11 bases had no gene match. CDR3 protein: CASRQTGGQMNEQFF. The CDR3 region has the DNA TGTGCCAGCAGACAAACAGGGGGTCAGATGAATGAGCAGTTCTTC.

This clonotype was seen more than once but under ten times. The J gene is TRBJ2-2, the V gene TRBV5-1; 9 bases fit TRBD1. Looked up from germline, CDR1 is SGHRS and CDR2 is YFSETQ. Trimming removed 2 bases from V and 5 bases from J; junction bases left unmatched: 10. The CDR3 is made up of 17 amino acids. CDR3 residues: CASSLGTLTGGTGELFF. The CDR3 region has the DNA TGCGCCAGCAGCTTAGGAACGCTGACAGGGGGGACCGGGGAGCTGTTTTTT.

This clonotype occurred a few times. CDR3 region: CASSVEGQGLYGYTF. The CDR3, as DNA: TGTGCCAGTAGTGTCGAGGGACAGGGACTCTATGGCTACACCTTC. The chain recombines TRBV19 with TRBJ1-2; 9 nucleotides agree with TRBD1. The CDR3 covers 15 residues. J gave up 4 bases and V 5 bases, and 8 bases lay outside the gene matches. Germline CDR1 is LNHDA and CDR2 is SQIVND (reference sequence).

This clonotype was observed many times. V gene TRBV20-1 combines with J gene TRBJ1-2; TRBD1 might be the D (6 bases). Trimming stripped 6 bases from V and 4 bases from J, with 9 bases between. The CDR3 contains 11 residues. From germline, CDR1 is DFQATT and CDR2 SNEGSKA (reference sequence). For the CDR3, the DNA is TGCAGTGCCATACAGGGCTATGGCTACACCTTC. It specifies CSAIQGYGYTF.

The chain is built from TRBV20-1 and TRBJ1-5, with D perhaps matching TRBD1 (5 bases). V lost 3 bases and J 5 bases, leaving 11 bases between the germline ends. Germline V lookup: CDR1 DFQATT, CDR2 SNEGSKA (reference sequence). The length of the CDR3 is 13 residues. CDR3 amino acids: CSASPRADQPQHF. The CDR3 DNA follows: TGCAGTGCTAGCCCCAGGGCGGATCAGCCCCAGCATTTT.

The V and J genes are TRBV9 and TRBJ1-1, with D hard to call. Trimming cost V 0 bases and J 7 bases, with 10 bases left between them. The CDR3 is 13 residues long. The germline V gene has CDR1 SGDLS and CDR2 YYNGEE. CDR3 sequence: CASSVEGSYEAFF. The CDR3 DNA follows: TGTGCCAGCAGCGTAGAGGGCAGCTATGAAGCTTTCTTT.

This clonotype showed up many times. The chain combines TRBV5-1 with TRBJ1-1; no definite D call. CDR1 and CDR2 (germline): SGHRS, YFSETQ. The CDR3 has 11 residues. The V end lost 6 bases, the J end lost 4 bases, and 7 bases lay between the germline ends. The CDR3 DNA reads TGCGCCAGCACGGCGGGCACTGAAGCTTTCTTT. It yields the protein CASTAGTEAFF.

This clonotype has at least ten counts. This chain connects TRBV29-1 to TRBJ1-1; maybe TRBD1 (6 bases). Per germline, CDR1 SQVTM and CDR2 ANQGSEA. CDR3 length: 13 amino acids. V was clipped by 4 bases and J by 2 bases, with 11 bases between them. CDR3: CSVVQGLNTEAFF. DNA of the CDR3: TGCAGCGTTGTACAGGGCCTAAACACTGAAGCTTTCTTT. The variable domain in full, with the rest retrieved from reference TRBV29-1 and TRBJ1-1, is SAVISQKPSRDICQRGTSLTIQCQVDSQVTMMFWYRQQPGQSLTLIATANQGSEATYESGFVIDKFPISRPNLTFSTLTVSNMSPEDSSIYLCSVVQGLNTEAFFGQGTRLTVV.

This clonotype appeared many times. CDR3 sequence reads: CASSGTIRFMDEQFF. As DNA, the CDR3 is TGTGCCAGCAGCGGGACTATAAGGTTCATGGATGAGCAGTTCTTC. This sequence joins TRBV12-3 or TRBV12-4 and TRBJ2-1, with 7 bases identical to TRBD2. The CDR3 totals 15 residues. Unmatched junction bases numbered 13, after V lost 6 bases and J lost 8 bases.

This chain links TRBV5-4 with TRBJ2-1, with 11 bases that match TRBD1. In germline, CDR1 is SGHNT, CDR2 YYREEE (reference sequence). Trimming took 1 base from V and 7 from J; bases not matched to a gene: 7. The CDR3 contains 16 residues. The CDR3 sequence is CASSLLRDRGRNEQFF. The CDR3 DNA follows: TGTGCCAGCAGCTTGTTGAGGGACAGGGGGAGGAATGAGCAGTTCTTC.

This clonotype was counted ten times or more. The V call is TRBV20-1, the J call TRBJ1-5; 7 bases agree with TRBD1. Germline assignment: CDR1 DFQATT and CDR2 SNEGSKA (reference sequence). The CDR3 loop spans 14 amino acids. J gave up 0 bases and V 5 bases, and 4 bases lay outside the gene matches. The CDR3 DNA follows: TGCAGTGCTGAAGACAGGGATAGCAATCAGCCCCAGCATTTT. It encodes CSAEDRDSNQPQHF.

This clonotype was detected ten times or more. For the CDR3, the DNA is TGCGCCAGCAGCTTGGGATGGGAGGGCACTGAAGCTTTCTTT. The encoded protein is CASSLGWEGTEAFF. The chain recombines TRBV5-1 with TRBJ1-1; D gene unclear. V gave up 0 bases and J gave up 4 bases, with 10 bases separating them. Germline assignment: CDR1 SGHRS and CDR2 YFSETQ. The CDR3 contains 14 residues. The full variable domain, with the rest looked up from reference TRBV5-1 and TRBJ1-1, is KAGVTQTPRYLIKTRGQQVTLSCSPISGHRSVSWYQQTPGQGLQFLFEYFSETQRNKGNFPGRFSGRQFSNSRSEMNVSTLELGDSALYLCASSLGWEGTEAFFGQGTRLTVV.

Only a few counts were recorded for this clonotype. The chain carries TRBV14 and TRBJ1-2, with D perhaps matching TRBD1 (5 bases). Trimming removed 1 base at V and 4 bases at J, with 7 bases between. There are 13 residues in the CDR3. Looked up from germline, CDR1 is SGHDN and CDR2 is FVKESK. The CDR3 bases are TGTGCCAGCAGCCAAGCGACAGCCTATGGCTACACCTTC. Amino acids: CASSQATAYGYTF.

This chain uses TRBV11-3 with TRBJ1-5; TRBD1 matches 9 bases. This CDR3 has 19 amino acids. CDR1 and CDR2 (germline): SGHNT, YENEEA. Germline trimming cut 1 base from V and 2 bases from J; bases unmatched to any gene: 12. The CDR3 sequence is CASSLARTGAYVGNQPQHF. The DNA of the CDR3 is TGTGCCAGCAGCTTAGCTCGGACAGGGGCGTACGTTGGCAATCAGCCCCAGCATTTT.

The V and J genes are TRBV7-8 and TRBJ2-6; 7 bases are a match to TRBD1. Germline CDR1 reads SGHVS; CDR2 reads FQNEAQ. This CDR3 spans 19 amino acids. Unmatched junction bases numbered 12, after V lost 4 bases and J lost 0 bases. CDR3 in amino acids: CASSSYWTGLLSGANVLTF. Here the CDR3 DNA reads TGTGCCAGCAGCTCCTATTGGACAGGTCTTCTCTCTGGGGCCAACGTCCTGACTTTC.

The CDR3 DNA is TGTGCCATCAGTGAGATGCTCGCCTCCCAGCCCCAGCATTTT. This gives the protein CAISEMLASQPQHF. The V gene is TRBV10-3, the J gene TRBJ1-5, with D hard to call. This CDR3 has 14 residues. The V gene lost 2 bases and the J gene lost 7 bases, with 12 bases spanning the gap. Germline assignment: CDR1 ENHRY and CDR2 SYGVKD.

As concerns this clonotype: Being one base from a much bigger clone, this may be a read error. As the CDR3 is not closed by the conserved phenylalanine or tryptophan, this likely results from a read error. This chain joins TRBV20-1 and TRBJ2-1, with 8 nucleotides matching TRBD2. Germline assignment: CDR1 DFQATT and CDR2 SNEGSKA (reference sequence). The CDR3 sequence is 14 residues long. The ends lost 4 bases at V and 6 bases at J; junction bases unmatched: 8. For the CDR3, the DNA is TGCAGTGCTACGGACGGGGGGGCGTTCAATGAGCAGTTCCTC. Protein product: CSATDGGAFNEQFL.

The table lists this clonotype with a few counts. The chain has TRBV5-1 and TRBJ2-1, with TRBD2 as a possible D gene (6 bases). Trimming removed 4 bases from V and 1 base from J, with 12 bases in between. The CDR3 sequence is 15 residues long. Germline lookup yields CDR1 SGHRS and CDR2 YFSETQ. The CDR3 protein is CASSGGTFSYNEQFF. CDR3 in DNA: TGCGCCAGCAGCGGCGGGACGTTTTCCTACAATGAGCAGTTCTTC.

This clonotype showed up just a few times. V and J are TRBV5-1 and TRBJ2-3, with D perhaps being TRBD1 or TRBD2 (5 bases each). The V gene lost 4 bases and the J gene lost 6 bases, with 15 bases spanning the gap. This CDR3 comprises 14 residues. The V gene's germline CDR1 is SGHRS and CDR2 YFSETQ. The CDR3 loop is CASSLGTLRDTQYF. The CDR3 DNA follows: TGCGCCAGCAGCCTGGGGACCCTCCGTGATACGCAGTATTTT.

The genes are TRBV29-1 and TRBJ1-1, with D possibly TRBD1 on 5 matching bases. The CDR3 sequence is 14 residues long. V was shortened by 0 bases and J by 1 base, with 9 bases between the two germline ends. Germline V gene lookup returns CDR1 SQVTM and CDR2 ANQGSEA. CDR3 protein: CSVEEWGSNTEAFF. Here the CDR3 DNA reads TGCAGCGTTGAAGAGTGGGGGTCGAACACTGAAGCTTTCTTT.

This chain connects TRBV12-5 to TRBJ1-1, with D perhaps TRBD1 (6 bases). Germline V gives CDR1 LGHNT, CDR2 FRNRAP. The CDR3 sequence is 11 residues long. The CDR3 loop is CASRGAGEAFF. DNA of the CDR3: TGTGCATCCAGGGGTGCAGGTGAAGCTTTCTTT.

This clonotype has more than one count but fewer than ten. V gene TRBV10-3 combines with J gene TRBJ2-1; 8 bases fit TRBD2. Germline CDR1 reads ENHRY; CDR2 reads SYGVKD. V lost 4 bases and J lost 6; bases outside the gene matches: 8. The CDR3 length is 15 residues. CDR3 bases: TGTGCCATCAGTGCGGGTGGGACTAGGGGCAATGAGCAGTTCTTC. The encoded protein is CAISAGGTRGNEQFF.

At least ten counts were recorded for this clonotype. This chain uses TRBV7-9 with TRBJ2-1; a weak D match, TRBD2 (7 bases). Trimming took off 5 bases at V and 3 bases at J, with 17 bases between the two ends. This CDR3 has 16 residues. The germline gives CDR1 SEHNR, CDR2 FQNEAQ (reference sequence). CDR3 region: CASSPEGRGDYNEQFF. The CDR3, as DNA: TGTGCCAGCAGCCCCGAGGGGAGGGGGGACTACAATGAGCAGTTCTTC.

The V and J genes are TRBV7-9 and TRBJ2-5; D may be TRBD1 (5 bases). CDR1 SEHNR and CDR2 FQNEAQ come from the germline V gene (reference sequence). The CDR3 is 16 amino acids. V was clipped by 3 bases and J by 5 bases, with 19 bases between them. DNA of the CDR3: TGTGCCAGCAGCTTGGAGTTTCAGGGTGGTAGTGAGACCCAGTACTTC. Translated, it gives CASSLEFQGGSETQYF.

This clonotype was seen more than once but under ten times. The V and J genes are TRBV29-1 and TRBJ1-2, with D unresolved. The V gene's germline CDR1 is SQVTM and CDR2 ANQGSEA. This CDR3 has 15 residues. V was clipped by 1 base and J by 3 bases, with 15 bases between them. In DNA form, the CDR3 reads TGCAGCGTTGAAGTTCCACCGTCTCTGTACTATGGCTACACCTTC. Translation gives CSVEVPPSLYYGYTF.